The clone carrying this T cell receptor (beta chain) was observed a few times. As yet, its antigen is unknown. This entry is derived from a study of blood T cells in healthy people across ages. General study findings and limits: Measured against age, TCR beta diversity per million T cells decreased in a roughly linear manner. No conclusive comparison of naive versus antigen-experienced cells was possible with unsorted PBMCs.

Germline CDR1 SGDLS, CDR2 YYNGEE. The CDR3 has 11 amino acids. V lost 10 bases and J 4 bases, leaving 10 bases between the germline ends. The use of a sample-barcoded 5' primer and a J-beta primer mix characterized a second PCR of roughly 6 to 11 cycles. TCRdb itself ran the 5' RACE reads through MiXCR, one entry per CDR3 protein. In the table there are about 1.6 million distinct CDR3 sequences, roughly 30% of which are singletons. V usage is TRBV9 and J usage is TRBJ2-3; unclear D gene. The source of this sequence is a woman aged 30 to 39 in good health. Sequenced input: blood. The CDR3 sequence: CARVLSDTQYF. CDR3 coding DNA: TGTGCCCGCGTGTTGTCAGATACGCAGTATTTT.